The 30 T cell receptor beta chains below were found in one sample sequenced in a study of T cell responses to AZD1222 COVID-19 vaccine. Sequenced by immunoSEQ multiplex PCR; TCRdb stores in-frame clones only, minus some. The sample shows around 150,000 clones, over 75% of them seen only once. The starting material was peripheral blood, obtained 28 days after the second AZD1222 dose. The receptor set was obtained from an adult who received the AZD1222 COVID-19 vaccine.

The chain combines TRBV10-3 with TRBJ1-2; 7 nucleotides line up with TRBD1. This CDR3 is built from 15 residues. Germline CDR1 ENHRY, CDR2 SYGVKD. V lost 10 bases to trimming and J lost 4 bases; unmatched junction nucleotides: 15. CDR3 sequence: CATVNDRAGTYGYTF. CDR3 nucleotide sequence: TGTGCCACCGTGAACGACAGGGCCGGAACCTATGGCTACACCTTC.

The J gene is TRBJ1-2, the V gene TRBV2, with a weak D call TRBD1 (6 bases). Germline assignment: CDR1 SNHLY and CDR2 FYNNEI. This CDR3 spans 14 amino acids. Trimming removed 2 bases at V and 7 bases at J, with 14 bases between. The CDR3 spells CASSEQQGGSGYTF. The CDR3 DNA follows: TGTGCCAGCAGTGAACAACAGGGAGGGAGTGGCTACACCTTC.

The chain links TRBV30 to TRBJ2-7, with 11 bases that match TRBD2. The CDR3 loop spans 15 amino acids. Germline trimming cut 2 bases from V and 5 bases from J; bases unmatched to any gene: 8. Germline CDR1 GTSNPN, CDR2 SVGIG (reference sequence). CDR3 nucleotide sequence: TGTGCCTGGAGTTATAGCGGGGGGGCCTTCGACGAGCAGTACTTC. It translates to CAWSYSGGAFDEQYF.

The J gene is TRBJ1-6, the V gene TRBV5-1, with D possibly being TRBD1 (6 bases). Germline loops: CDR1 SGHRS, CDR2 YFSETQ. Trimming removed 5 bases at V and 10 bases at J, with 19 bases between. This CDR3 spans 15 amino acids. The chain's CDR3 is CASRPETGLGSPLHF. CDR3 nucleotide sequence: TGCGCCAGCAGACCTGAGACAGGTTTGGGATCACCCCTCCACTTT.

The rearrangement joins TRBV30 to TRBJ1-1, with D hard to call. The CDR3 covers 11 residues. The germline V and J ends were trimmed by 1 base and 11 bases, with 11 bases remaining between them. Germline CDR1 reads GTSNPN; CDR2 reads SVGIG (reference sequence). The CDR3, as DNA: TGTGCCTGGAGTGCCTCGTACATTGCTTTCTTT. This encodes CAWSASYIAFF.

J is TRBJ1-6 and V is TRBV6-6; D gene unclear. Germline V gives CDR1 MNHNY, CDR2 SVGAGI (reference sequence). V shed 7 bases and J shed 3 bases, with 10 bases lying between them. The length of the CDR3 is 14 residues. The CDR3 nucleotides read TGTGCCAGCAACCCATCGTTCTATAATTCACCCCTCCACTTT. Its protein is CASNPSFYNSPLHF.

In this sample, this clone turned up once. This chain links TRBV6-5 with TRBJ2-3; 13 bases line up with TRBD2. The CDR3 loop spans 15 amino acids. V lost 11 bases and J lost 6; bases outside the gene matches: 11. Germline V gene data show CDR1 as MNHEY and CDR2 as SVGAGI. The CDR3 is CACRTSGGPGDTQYF. For the CDR3, the DNA is TGTGCCTGTAGGACTAGCGGGGGACCCGGGGATACGCAGTATTTT.

The V call is TRBV5-1, the J call TRBJ2-5; D unclear. The ends were cut back, 0 bases at V and 5 bases at J, with 11 bases in the middle. Germline values: CDR1 SGHRS, CDR2 YFSETQ. The CDR3 contains 14 residues. DNA of the CDR3: TGCGCCAGCAGCTTGGATTTCAGTGGGGAGACCCAGTACTTC. This gives the protein CASSLDFSGETQYF.

The rearrangement joins TRBV6-5 to TRBJ2-1, with a possible D match to TRBD2 (5 bases). The germline V and J ends were trimmed by 6 bases and 3 bases, with 9 bases remaining between them. CDR1 MNHEY and CDR2 SVGAGI come from the germline V gene. This CDR3 spans 13 amino acids. CDR3 sequence (DNA): TGTGCCAGCAGCGAGCGGAACTACAATGAGCAGTTCTTC. Encoded protein: CASSERNYNEQFF.

Here the CDR3 reads CAISDRAEDTEAFF. The CDR3 DNA is TGTGCCATCAGCGACAGGGCGGAGGACACTGAAGCTTTCTTT. The chain uses TRBV10-3 and TRBJ1-1, with 7 bases aligning to TRBD1. The CDR3 consists of 14 residues. CDR1 and CDR2 (germline): ENHRY, SYGVKD. V was clipped by 6 bases and J by 3 bases; unmatched bases: 7.

This clone was detected a few times. The V call is TRBV18, the J call TRBJ2-7; no clear D. Germline values: CDR1 KGHSH, CDR2 LQKENI. V was pared by 3 bases and J by 3 bases, with 9 bases between. The CDR3 runs 13 residues. The CDR3 DNA reads TGTGCCAGCTCACCGTCTCAGCTCTACGAGCAGTACTTC. This translates into CASSPSQLYEQYF. Full variable domain (outside the CDR3, taken from reference TRBV18 and TRBJ2-7): NAGVMQNPRHLVRRRGQEARLRCSPMKGHSHVYWYRQLPEEGLKFMVYLQKENIIDESGMPKERFSAEFPKEGPSILRIQQVVRGDSAAYFCASSPSQLYEQYFGPGTRLTVT.

The V call is TRBV7-3, the J call TRBJ2-2; 7 bases map to TRBD2. The CDR3 spans 14 residues. J lost 6 bases, V lost 5 bases, and 6 bases had no gene match. CDR1 and CDR2 (germline): SGHTA, FQGTGA. CDR3 region: CASSRTSNAGELFF. The CDR3 coding sequence is TGTGCCAGCAGCCGGACTAGTAATGCCGGGGAGCTGTTTTTT.

The chain joins TRBV19 to TRBJ2-7; 10 bases map to TRBD2. The V segment lost 3 bases and the J segment 1 base; nucleotides outside the gene matches: 6. Per the germline V gene, CDR1 is LNHDA and CDR2 is SQIVND (reference sequence). CDR3 length equals 16 residues. CDR3 residues: CASSIVEAGGSYEQYF. CDR3 coding DNA: TGTGCCAGTAGTATCGTAGAAGCGGGGGGGTCCTACGAGCAGTACTTC.

The chain recombines TRBV11-2 with TRBJ1-1; D might be TRBD1 (5 bases). Germline CDR1 is SGHAT and CDR2 is FQNNGV. V dropped 1 base and J dropped 7 bases, with 16 bases sitting between them. CDR3 length equals 15 residues. The CDR3 bases are TGTGCCAGCAGCTTAGCTGCGGGGCGGGGGGGTGAAGCTTTCTTT. Its translation: CASSLAAGRGGEAFF.

The chain joins TRBV4-1 to TRBJ1-2; D not certain. Germline values: CDR1 MGHRA, CDR2 YSYEKL. The V end lost 1 base, the J end lost 2 bases, and 11 bases lay between the germline ends. This CDR3 is 15 amino acids long. The CDR3 bases are TGCGCCAGCAGCCAAGTAGGAACGGTAAACTATGGCTACACCTTC. This gives the protein CASSQVGTVNYGYTF.

The CDR3 DNA sequence: TGTGCCAGCAGCCTGAAAGGAGGCGGGATCGGTGGCTACACCTTC. The encoded protein is CASSLKGGGIGGYTF. This chain joins TRBV3-1 (or the pseudogene TRBV3-2) and TRBJ1-2; D gene uncertain. CDR3 length: 15 residues. Looked up from germline, CDR1 is LGHDT and CDR2 is YNNKEL (reference sequence). The V gene lost 4 bases and the J gene lost 7 bases, with 19 bases spanning the gap.

CDR3 coding DNA: TGTGCCACGGGGGACAGTAGTATGAACACTGAAGCTTTCTTT. Translated: CATGDSSMNTEAFF. The chain links TRBV19 to TRBJ1-1; 7 bases fit TRBD1. The CDR3 is 14 residues long. Losses at the gene ends were 10 bases for V and 0 bases for J; bases not matched to a gene: 8. CDR1 and CDR2 (germline): LNHDA, SQIVND (reference sequence).

The V gene is TRBV29-1, the J gene TRBJ1-1; possible D gene TRBD1, 6 bases. The germline V and J ends were trimmed by 1 base and 7 bases, with 19 bases remaining between them. Germline assignment: CDR1 SQVTM and CDR2 ANQGSEA. There are 15 residues in the CDR3. This chain's CDR3 is CSVEGGAGAYGEAFF. The CDR3 region has the DNA TGCAGCGTTGAAGGAGGTGCAGGGGCTTATGGTGAAGCTTTCTTT.

The chain links TRBV7-2 to TRBJ1-2; the D gene is possibly TRBD1 (5 bases). The CDR3 loop spans 12 amino acids. V lost 6 bases to trimming and J lost 7 bases, with 12 bases between them. CDR1 is SGHTA and CDR2 is FQGNSA in the germline V gene. CDR3 in DNA: TGTGCCAGCAGTCCGAGGACATCTGGCTACACCTTC. The encoded protein is CASSPRTSGYTF.

The gene calls are TRBV6-5 and TRBJ2-5; D is perhaps TRBD1 (5 bases). Germline values: CDR1 MNHEY, CDR2 SVGAGI. The CDR3 consists of 15 residues. V shed 0 bases and J shed 7 bases, with 15 bases lying between them. The CDR3 nucleotides are TGTGCCAGCAGTTACTCGAGACAGCCCGCCGGGACCCAGTACTTC. It codes for CASSYSRQPAGTQYF.

This clone has a single count. The chain combines TRBV5-4 with TRBJ2-6; the D gene is possibly TRBD1 (5 bases). The CDR3 has 16 amino acids. Trimming removed 6 bases from V and 0 bases from J, with 13 bases in between. Germline CDR1 is SGHNT and CDR2 is YYREEE (reference sequence). The CDR3 coding sequence is TGTGCCAGCACTAAAAATACAGGCTCTGGGGCCAACGTCCTGACTTTC. It specifies CASTKNTGSGANVLTF.

The chain links TRBV3-1 (or the pseudogene TRBV3-2) to TRBJ2-1; D is possibly TRBD2 (5 bases). The CDR3 totals 15 residues. Trimming cost V 2 bases and J 6 bases, with 14 bases left between them. Germline loops: CDR1 LGHDT, CDR2 YNNKEL (reference sequence). This chain's CDR3 is CASSQRVERSNEQFF. CDR3 sequence (DNA): TGTGCCAGCAGCCAACGGGTGGAGCGGTCCAATGAGCAGTTCTTC.

The CDR3 sequence is CASSRDWNTEAFF. CDR3 nucleotides: TGTGCCAGCAGCCGCGATTGGAACACTGAAGCTTTCTTT. The chain combines TRBV5-5 with TRBJ1-1, with D uncertain. The CDR3 contains 13 residues. Germline V gene data show CDR1 as SGHKS and CDR2 as YYEKEE (reference sequence). V gave up 4 bases and J gave up 1 base, with 8 bases separating them.

The chain combines TRBV13 with TRBJ1-6; D is perhaps TRBD1 (5 bases). The CDR3 consists of 19 residues. V lost 4 bases, J lost 9 bases, and 28 bases lay in between. Germline V gives CDR1 PRHDT, CDR2 FYEKMQ (reference sequence). The DNA for the CDR3 is TGTGCCAGCAGCTCCATTGGAGAGGGGTTACCCCCTATAAGTTCACCCCTCCACTTT. Translated, it gives CASSSIGEGLPPISSPLHF.

In this sample, this clone turned up once. The V and J genes are TRBV19 and TRBJ2-5; TRBD1 is a possible D gene (6 bases). The germline V gene has CDR1 LNHDA and CDR2 SQIVND (reference sequence). This CDR3 has 12 residues. Trimming took off 5 bases at V and 5 bases at J, with 9 bases between the two ends. For the CDR3, the DNA is TGTGCCAGTAGTCCTACAGGGGAGACCCAGTACTTC. Translation: CASSPTGETQYF.

The chain combines TRBV30 with TRBJ1-2; D not resolved. Germline loops: CDR1 GTSNPN, CDR2 SVGIG (reference sequence). The CDR3 extends over 11 amino acids. Trimming stripped 1 base from V and 7 bases from J, with 7 bases between. The CDR3 reads CAWSALIGYTF. CDR3 nucleotide sequence: TGTGCCTGGAGTGCATTGATTGGCTACACCTTC.

The rearrangement joins TRBV3-1 (or the pseudogene TRBV3-2) to TRBJ1-1; the D gene is possibly TRBD1 (6 bases). V was shortened by 1 base and J by 5 bases, with 11 bases between the two germline ends. Germline assignment: CDR1 LGHDT and CDR2 YNNKEL (reference sequence). This CDR3 has 14 amino acids. The CDR3 bases are TGTGCCAGCAGCCAAGGACCAACAGGGACTGAAGCTTTCTTT. It specifies CASSQGPTGTEAFF.

The rearrangement links TRBV6-5 to TRBJ1-6; the D gene is possibly TRBD1 (6 bases). Germline V gene sequence: CDR1 MNHEY, CDR2 SVGAGI. The CDR3 is 13 amino acids. The V end lost 7 bases, the J end lost 10 bases, and 14 bases lay between the germline ends. This CDR3 reads CASKQGPGSPLHF. Written as DNA, the CDR3 is TGTGCCAGCAAACAGGGCCCGGGGTCACCCCTCCACTTT.

The J gene is TRBJ1-5, the V gene TRBV10-3, with D hard to call. The V and J ends lost 5 bases and 2 bases respectively, with 13 bases between them. CDR1 is ENHRY, CDR2 SYGVKD, per germline. CDR3 length equals 15 residues. This CDR3 is CAISRGGGGNQPQHF. CDR3 DNA: TGTGCCATCAGTAGAGGTGGTGGGGGCAATCAGCCCCAGCATTTT.

The chain employs TRBV3-1 (or the pseudogene TRBV3-2) and TRBJ1-6; D is ambiguous. The germline gives CDR1 LGHDT, CDR2 YNNKEL (reference sequence). V was clipped by 4 bases and J by 7 bases, with 14 bases between them. The CDR3 extends over 15 amino acids. The CDR3 sequence is CASSPSLGLNSPLHF. For the CDR3, the DNA is TGTGCCAGCAGCCCGTCCTTGGGCTTGAATTCACCCCTCCACTTT.